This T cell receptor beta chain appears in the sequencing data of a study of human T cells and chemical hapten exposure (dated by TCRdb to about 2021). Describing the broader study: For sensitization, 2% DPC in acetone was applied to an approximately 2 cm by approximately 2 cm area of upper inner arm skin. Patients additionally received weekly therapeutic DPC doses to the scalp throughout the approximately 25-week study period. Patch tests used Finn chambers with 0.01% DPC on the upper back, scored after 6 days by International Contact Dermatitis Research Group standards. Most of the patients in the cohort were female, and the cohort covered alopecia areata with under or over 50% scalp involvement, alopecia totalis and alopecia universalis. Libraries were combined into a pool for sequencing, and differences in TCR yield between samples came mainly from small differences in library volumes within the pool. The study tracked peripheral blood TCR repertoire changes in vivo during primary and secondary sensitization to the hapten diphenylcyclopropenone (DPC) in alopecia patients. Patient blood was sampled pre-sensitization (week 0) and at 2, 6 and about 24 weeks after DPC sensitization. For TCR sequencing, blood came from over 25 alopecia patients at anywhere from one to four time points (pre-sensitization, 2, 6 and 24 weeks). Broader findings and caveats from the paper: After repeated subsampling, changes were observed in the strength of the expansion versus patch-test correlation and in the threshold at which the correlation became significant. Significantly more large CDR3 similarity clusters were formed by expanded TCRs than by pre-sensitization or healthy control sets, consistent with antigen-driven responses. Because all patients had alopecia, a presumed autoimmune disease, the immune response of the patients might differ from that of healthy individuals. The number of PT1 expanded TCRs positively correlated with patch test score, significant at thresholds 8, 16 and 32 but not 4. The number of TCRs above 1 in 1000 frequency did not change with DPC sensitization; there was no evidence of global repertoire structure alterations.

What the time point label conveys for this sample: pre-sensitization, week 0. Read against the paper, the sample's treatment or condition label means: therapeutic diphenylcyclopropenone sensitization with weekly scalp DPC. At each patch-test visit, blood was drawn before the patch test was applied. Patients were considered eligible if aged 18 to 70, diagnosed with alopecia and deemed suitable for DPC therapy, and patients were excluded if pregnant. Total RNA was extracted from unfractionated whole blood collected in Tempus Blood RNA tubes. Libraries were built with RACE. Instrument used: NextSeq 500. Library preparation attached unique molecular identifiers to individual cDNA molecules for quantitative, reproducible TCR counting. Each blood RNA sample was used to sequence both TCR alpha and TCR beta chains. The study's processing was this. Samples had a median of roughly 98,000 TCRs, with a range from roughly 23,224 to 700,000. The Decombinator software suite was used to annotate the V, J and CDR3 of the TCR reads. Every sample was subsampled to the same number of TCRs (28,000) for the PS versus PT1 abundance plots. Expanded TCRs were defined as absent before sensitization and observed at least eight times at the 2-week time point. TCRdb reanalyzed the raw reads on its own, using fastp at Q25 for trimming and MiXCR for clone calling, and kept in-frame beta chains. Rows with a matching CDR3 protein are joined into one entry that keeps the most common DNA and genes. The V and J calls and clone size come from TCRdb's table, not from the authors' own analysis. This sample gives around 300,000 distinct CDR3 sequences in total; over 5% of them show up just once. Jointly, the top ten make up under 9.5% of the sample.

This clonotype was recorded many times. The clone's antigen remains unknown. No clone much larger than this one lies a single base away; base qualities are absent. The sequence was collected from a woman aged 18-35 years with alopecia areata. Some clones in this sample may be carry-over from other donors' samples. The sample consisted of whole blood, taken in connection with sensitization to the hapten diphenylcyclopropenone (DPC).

The CDR3: CASSSGADTEAFF. In nucleotide form, the sequence is TGTGCCAGCAGTTCGGGGGCTGACACTGAAGCTTTCTTT. The sequence links TRBV7-3 to TRBJ1-1; D gene: possibly TRBD1, on 6 matching bases. Looking up the germline V gene yields CDR1 SGHTA and CDR2 FQGTGA. V is pared back by 6 bases and J by 3 bases, with 11 bases lying between the germline termini. The CDR3 starts with the cysteine, ends with the phenylalanine, and has 13 residues. Only CDR3 DNA remains: 39 bases, in frame from the first base. Supplemented by the reference TRBV7-3 and TRBJ1-1 proteins around the CDR3, the complete variable domain is GAGVSQTPSNKVTEKGKYVELRCDPISGHTALYWYRQSLGQGPEFLIYFQGTGAADDSGLPNDRFFAVRPEGSVSTLKIQRTERGDSAVYLCASSSGADTEAFFGQGTRLTVV.